This T cell receptor beta chain comes out of a study of T cells in Graves' hyperthyroidism and ophthalmopathy. This clonotype has a count of ten or more. Its target is unknown. RNA transcripts gave rise to amplified TCR beta CDR3 regions. Researchers ran a first-round RT-PCR on the TCR CDR3 using the HTBI primer set. TCRdb called the multiplex PCR reads again in MiXCR, with one record for every CDR3 protein. This sample has 300,000 or so distinct CDR3 sequences, with 21% found just once. Broader study findings: Ophthalmopathy was distinguished from stable hyperthyroidism by 13 V-J signatures. In the blood, most expanded thyroid clonotypes above 0.001 appeared as well.

Trimming left V 7 bases short and J 0 bases short, with 9 bases between. From germline, CDR1 is ENHRY and CDR2 SYGVKD. The CDR3 has 14 residues. The clonotype comes from a woman aged 45-60 years with Graves' hyperthyroidism. Sequencing was performed on blood. The gene calls are TRBV10-3 and TRBJ2-2; a weak D match, TRBD1 (6 bases). The CDR3 region has the DNA TGTGCCATCAAGGCAGGGGCGAACACCGGGGAGCTGTTTTTT. Translated: CAIKAGANTGELFF.